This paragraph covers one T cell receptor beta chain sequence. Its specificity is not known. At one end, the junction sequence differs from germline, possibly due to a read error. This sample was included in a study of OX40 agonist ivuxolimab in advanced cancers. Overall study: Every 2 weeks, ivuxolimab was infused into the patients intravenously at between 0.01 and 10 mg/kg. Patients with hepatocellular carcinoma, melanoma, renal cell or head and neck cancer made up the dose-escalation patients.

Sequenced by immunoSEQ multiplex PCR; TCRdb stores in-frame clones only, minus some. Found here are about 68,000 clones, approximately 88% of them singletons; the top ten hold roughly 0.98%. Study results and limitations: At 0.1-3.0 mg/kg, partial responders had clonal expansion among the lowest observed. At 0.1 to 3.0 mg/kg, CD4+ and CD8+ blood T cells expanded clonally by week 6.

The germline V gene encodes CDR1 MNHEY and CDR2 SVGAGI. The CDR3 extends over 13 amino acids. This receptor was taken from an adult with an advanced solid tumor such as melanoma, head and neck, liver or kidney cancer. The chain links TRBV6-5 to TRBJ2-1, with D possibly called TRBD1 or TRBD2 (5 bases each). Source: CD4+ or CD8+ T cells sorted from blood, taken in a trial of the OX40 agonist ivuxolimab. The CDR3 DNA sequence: TGTGCCATCGCCCCCTTACCCGGGACGGCGGAGGTCTTC. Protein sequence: CAIAPLPGTAEVF.